The following is a T cell receptor (beta chain) sequence with its context. TCRdb re-analysed the 5' RACE reads in MiXCR, keeping a single row per CDR3 protein. The sample carries about 1.7 million distinct CDR3 sequences, 25% to 35% recorded once. This sample was taken from a study of identical twins. The CDR3 contains 14 residues. Unmatched junction bases numbered 5, after V lost 3 bases and J lost 3 bases. Germline assignment: CDR1 DFQATT and CDR2 SNEGSKA (reference sequence). The clonotype comes from a newborn girl in good health. What was sequenced was cord blood. This chain joins TRBV20-1 and TRBJ2-7; 10 nucleotides agree with TRBD1. CDR3 in DNA: TGCAGTGCTAGCCTAGACAGGGGGCTCTACGAGCAGTACTTC. Amino acid sequence: CSASLDRGLYEQYF.